This T cell receptor beta chain was documented in a study of CD8 T cells in Susac syndrome. Trimming cost V 6 bases and J 3 bases; bases outside gene matches: 8. The CDR3 is 13 amino acids. Germline lookup yields CDR1 DFQATT and CDR2 SNEGSKA (reference sequence). The authors carried out high-throughput sequencing of TCR beta. They applied it to CD8+ and CD4+ T cells obtained from blood. The multiple sclerosis control cohort comprised treatment-naive individuals presenting with stable or active relapsing-remitting disease. RNA amounts of roughly 0.45 to 1 ug underwent reverse transcription with random hexamers. Amplification of TCR beta CDR3 across 54 Vbeta and 13 Jbeta was performed with immunoSEQ multiplex PCR. One entry per CDR3 protein, called by TCRdb with MiXCR from the immunoSEQ multiplex PCR reads. The sample records 200,000 to 250,000 distinct CDR3 sequences, approximately 95% being singletons.

Study results and limitations: The relatively small number of individuals in the TCR sequencing and HLA analysis was acknowledged by the study.

About this clonotype itself: Antigen: not known.

The receptor was derived from a human donor with multiple sclerosis. The source material was CD4+ T cells from PBMCs. The V and J genes are TRBV20-1 and TRBJ2-7, with 7 bases fitting TRBD1. The DNA of the CDR3 is TGCAGTGCCCGACCGGACAGGAGCTACGAGCAGTACTTC. Protein: CSARPDRSYEQYF.